Below are 30 T cell receptor beta chains sequenced from a single sample in a study of molecular identifiers for immune sequencing clone quantification (dated by TCRdb to the late 2010s). The library came from PCR. Sequenced on a NextSeq 500. TCRdb redid the processing of the public reads, applying fastp at Q25 and MiXCR, and retained in-frame beta chains. Each CDR3 protein appears once, grouped with its most common genes and DNA. Counted in this sample were 100,000 or so distinct CDR3 sequences; under 40% of them appeared once. 9% to 10% of the sample is taken by the ten largest. The sequenced material came from naive CD8+ T cells from blood, with Jurkat cell RNA spiked in. The cell subset or site label, read with the paper, signifies: FACS-sorted CD8+CD4-CCR7+CD45RA+ naive T cells. The receptors shown here come from a human donor in good health. Some libraries in this study had Jurkat cell RNA spiked in.

Of note for this clonotype: The junction differs from germline at one of its ends, possibly a read error. This chain joins TRBV28 and TRBJ2-3, with D maybe TRBD1 (7 bases). This CDR3 has 15 residues. The V gene's germline CDR1 is MDHEN and CDR2 SYDVKM. Written as DNA, the CDR3 is TGTGCCAGCAGTTCAGGGGGGACCTTCACAGATATGCAGTATTTT. This sequence encodes CASSSGGTFTDMQYF.

Concerning this clonotype: The conserved phenylalanine or tryptophan normally closing the CDR3 is absent here, so this likely arose from a read error. The chain joins TRBV27 to TRBJ2-5, with 8 bases fitting TRBD2. This CDR3 is built from 15 residues. The germline V gene encodes CDR1 MNHEY and CDR2 SMNVEV (reference sequence). V lost 4 bases to trimming and J lost 2 bases; unmatched junction nucleotides: 6. CDR3 sequence (DNA): TGTGCCAGCAGTTACAGTCTAGCGGGTCAAGAGACCCAGTACTAC. Protein: CASSYSLAGQETQYY.

The chain has TRBV7-9 and TRBJ2-4; D may match TRBD1 or TRBD2 (6 bases each). Germline V gene sequence: CDR1 SEHNR, CDR2 FQNEAQ (reference sequence). This CDR3 comprises 15 residues. Trimming removed 0 bases from V and 6 bases from J, with 12 bases in between. The CDR3 loop is CASSLAGRGGNIQYF. Here the CDR3 DNA reads TGTGCCAGCAGCTTAGCTGGCAGGGGAGGAAACATTCAGTACTTC.

Ten or more counts support this clonotype. The V call is TRBV6-6, the J call TRBJ2-7; TRBD2 aligns across 8 bases. Unmatched junction bases numbered 4, after V lost 0 bases and J lost 3 bases. The CDR3 contains 15 residues. Per germline, CDR1 MNHNY and CDR2 SVGAGI (reference sequence). Written as DNA, the CDR3 is TGTGCCAGCAGTTACTCGTTAGCGGGGAACTACGAGCAGTACTTC. It translates to CASSYSLAGNYEQYF.

This clonotype was recorded at least ten times. This rearrangement joins TRBV28 to TRBJ2-7; TRBD1 agrees at 7 bases. Trimming removed 4 bases from V and 5 bases from J; junction bases left unmatched: 8. The length of the CDR3 is 14 residues. Germline lookup yields CDR1 MDHEN and CDR2 SYDVKM. CDR3: CASSYHHRGHEQYF. CDR3 sequence (DNA): TGTGCCAGCAGTTACCACCACAGGGGCCACGAGCAGTACTTC. Full variable domain (rest looked up from reference TRBV28 and TRBJ2-7): DVKVTQSSRYLVKRTGEKVFLECVQDMDHENMFWYRQDPGLGLRLIYFSYDVKMKEKGDIPEGYSVSREKKERFSLILESASTNQTSMYLCASSYHHRGHEQYFGPGTRLTVT.

This clonotype was seen repeatedly, ten times or more. The V and J genes are TRBV9 and TRBJ2-5; TRBD2 matches at 9 bases. After removal of 5 bases from V and 4 bases from J, the junction contained 12 bases not matched to a gene. CDR1 and CDR2 from the germline V gene are SGDLS and YYNGEE. This CDR3 has 16 residues. CDR3 region: CASSYPSGVPPETQYF. CDR3 nucleotides: TGTGCCAGCAGTTATCCTAGCGGGGTGCCGCCAGAGACCCAGTACTTC. Together with reference TRBV9 and TRBJ2-5, the CDR3 gives the full variable domain: DSGVTQTPKHLITATGQRVTLRCSPRSGDLSVYWYQQSLDQGLQFLIQYYNGEERAKGNILERFSAQQFPDLHSELNLSSLELGDSALYFCASSYPSGVPPETQYFGPGTRLLVL.

This clonotype was picked up a small number of times. The chain carries TRBV4-3 and TRBJ2-7, with D perhaps given as TRBD1 or TRBD2 (5 bases each). V lost 0 bases and J 5 bases, leaving 17 bases between the germline ends. The CDR3 consists of 16 residues. Germline V gene data show CDR1 as LGHNA and CDR2 as YSLEER. In DNA, the CDR3 is TGCGCCAGCAGCCAAGATCCGAGGGGATACGGTGACGAGCAGTACTTC. The encoded protein is CASSQDPRGYGDEQYF.

V gene TRBV20-1 combines with J gene TRBJ2-7; 7 nucleotides match TRBD1. The CDR3 is 14 amino acids. Germline V gives CDR1 DFQATT, CDR2 SNEGSKA (reference sequence). Germline trimming cut 1 base from V and 4 bases from J; bases unmatched to any gene: 7. The chain's CDR3 is CSARAVTGRYEQYF. The CDR3 DNA reads TGCAGTGCTAGAGCCGTGACAGGGCGGTACGAGCAGTACTTC.

This clonotype was observed a handful of times. The chain has TRBV28 and TRBJ2-7; 7 positions agree with TRBD1. There are 14 residues in the CDR3. Germline V gene data show CDR1 as MDHEN and CDR2 as SYDVKM. The V segment lost 5 bases and the J segment 3 bases; nucleotides outside the gene matches: 7. The CDR3 here is CASSPRTGDYEQYF. In DNA form, the CDR3 reads TGTGCCAGCAGTCCGAGGACAGGAGACTACGAGCAGTACTTC.

The table lists this clonotype with a few counts. This chain links TRBV5-6 with TRBJ1-5, with no clear D. V shed 3 bases and J shed 4 bases, with 8 bases lying between them. The CDR3 is 13 residues long. In germline, CDR1 is SGHDT, CDR2 YYEEEE. The CDR3 DNA reads TGTGCCAGCAGCTGGGGAGTGAATCAGCCCCAGCATTTT. It translates to CASSWGVNQPQHF.

Regarding this clonotype: This may arise from a read error, as a much more abundant clone is one base away. This sequence joins TRBV6-5 and TRBJ2-3; D gene uncertain. The CDR3 spans 13 residues. The germline V gene has CDR1 MNHEY and CDR2 SVGAGI. The CDR3 nucleotides are TGTGCCAGCGGTTACTCGTCCCTTTATACGCAGTATTTT. Translation: CASGYSSLYTQYF.

This clonotype was seen at least ten times. This chain links TRBV29-1 with TRBJ2-3; perhaps TRBD2 as D (5 bases). The length of the CDR3 is 18 residues. Germline CDR1 SQVTM, CDR2 ANQGSEA. V lost 6 bases and J lost 0, with 25 bases in between. CDR3 DNA sequence: TGCAGCGTCCCCGGTCGGGGTCCCTCTCCTACTAGCACAGATACGCAGTATTTT. Encoded protein: CSVPGRGPSPTSTDTQYF.

This clonotype was seen a few times. The chain employs TRBV9 and TRBJ2-2; D is uncertain. The CDR3 consists of 12 residues. The V gene's germline CDR1 is SGDLS and CDR2 YYNGEE. The V end lost 0 bases, the J end lost 7 bases, and 4 bases lay between the germline ends. DNA for the CDR3: TGTGCCAGCAGCGTAGTGTTCGGGGAGCTGTTTTTT. Its translation is CASSVVFGELFF.

This clonotype was picked up a small number of times. The V call is TRBV20-1, the J call TRBJ2-7, with D perhaps TRBD2 (6 bases). Germline V CDR1 and CDR2: DFQATT, SNEGSKA (reference sequence). The length of the CDR3 is 13 residues. The V end was cut by 6 bases, the J end by 2 bases, with 14 bases between. CDR3 sequence: CSAIRRGTYEQYF. Here the CDR3 DNA reads TGCAGTGCCATCCGGAGGGGAACCTACGAGCAGTACTTC.

As DNA, the CDR3 is TGTGCCAGCAGCTTAGGCGACGGAGCACTCAACGAGCAGTACTTC. It translates to CASSLGDGALNEQYF. The chain has TRBV7-6 and TRBJ2-7; the D is unclear. The CDR3 has 15 amino acids. The germline V gene has CDR1 SGHVS and CDR2 FNYEAQ. The V end was cut by 1 base, the J end by 5 bases, with 15 bases between.

A few counts support this clonotype. The rearrangement links TRBV24-1 to TRBJ1-2; the D gene is possibly TRBD1 (5 bases). Germline CDR1 and CDR2: KGHDR and SFDVKD. The CDR3 extends over 15 amino acids. V gave up 9 bases and J gave up 5 bases, with 21 bases separating them. CDR3 sequence: CATAGPTPSVYGYTF. The CDR3 bases are TGTGCCACCGCGGGACCTACCCCGTCGGTGTATGGCTACACCTTC.

This clonotype was picked up many times. V gene TRBV5-6 combines with J gene TRBJ2-5; TRBD1 matches at 9 bases. CDR1 is SGHDT, CDR2 YYEEEE, per germline. The CDR3 runs 15 residues. With V trimmed by 3 bases and J by 5 bases, 8 bases remained unmatched. The CDR3 DNA sequence: TGTGCCAGCAGCTGGGGACAGGGAGATTTGGAGACCCAGTACTTC. Translation: CASSWGQGDLETQYF.

This clonotype came up a few times. One junction end does not reproduce the germline sequence, and a read error may be involved. The chain links TRBV7-2 to TRBJ1-5, with D unclear. This CDR3 contains 13 residues. CDR1 SGHTA and CDR2 FQGNSA come from the germline V gene. The CDR3 loop reads CASSLVSNQPLHF. In nucleotides, the CDR3 is TGTGCCAGCAGCTTAGTATCCAATCAGCCCCTGCATTTT.

J is TRBJ2-2 and V is TRBV6-6; 7 nucleotides line up with TRBD1. V was clipped by 5 bases and J by 5 bases; unmatched bases: 14. This CDR3 region has 17 residues. The germline CDR1 and CDR2 sequences are MNHNY and SVGAGI (reference sequence). The CDR3 sequence: CASSTHPDRSLTGELFF. Here the CDR3 DNA reads TGTGCCAGCAGTACACACCCGGACAGGTCCCTAACCGGGGAGCTGTTTTTT.

The sample holds many counts of this clonotype. The DNA for the CDR3 is TGTGCCAGCAGCTTGGCACAGGGGGTAAACATTCAGTACTTC. This sequence encodes CASSLAQGVNIQYF. V usage is TRBV5-5 and J usage is TRBJ2-4; 8 bases fit TRBD1. With 0 bases clipped from V and 6 bases from J, the junction kept 2 bases outside the gene matches. Germline V gene sequence: CDR1 SGHKS, CDR2 YYEKEE (reference sequence). CDR3 length equals 14 residues.

This clonotype has just a few counts. The chain is built from TRBV6-2 or TRBV6-3 and TRBJ2-7, with D perhaps matching TRBD2 (5 bases). Trimming shortened V by 2 bases and J by 1 base, and 12 bases separated the two germline ends. The CDR3 length is 15 residues. The germline V gene encodes CDR1 MNHEY and CDR2 SVGEGT. CDR3 sequence reads: CASSYQAPGSYEQYF. The CDR3 DNA sequence: TGTGCCAGCAGTTACCAGGCCCCGGGGTCCTACGAGCAGTACTTC.

This clonotype has a single count. Because the CDR3 is missing its conserved closing phenylalanine or tryptophan, this is likely a read error. V usage is TRBV20-1 and J usage is TRBJ1-5; tentative D call: TRBD1 (5 bases). Germline V gives CDR1 DFQATT, CDR2 SNEGSKA (reference sequence). The CDR3 is made up of 12 amino acids. V was cut by 5 bases and J by 7 bases, with 12 bases left in between. The CDR3 sequence is CSAPGSGQPQHS. Written as DNA, the CDR3 is TGCAGTGCTCCAGGGAGCGGCCAGCCCCAGCATTCT.

A few counts support this clonotype. The chain has TRBV27 and TRBJ2-3, with D unclear. The CDR3 is 14 amino acids. Looked up from germline, CDR1 is MNHEY and CDR2 is SMNVEV (reference sequence). V was shortened by 4 bases and J by 5 bases, with 13 bases between the two germline ends. As DNA, the CDR3 is TGTGCCAGCAGTTCCACAGAGGAGCAAGATACGCAGTATTTT. Translation gives CASSSTEEQDTQYF.

In the case of this clonotype: Possible read error: a much larger clone is one base away. The CDR3 ends on some other residue instead of the conserved phenylalanine or tryptophan, so this is likely a read error. The V gene is TRBV4-3, the J gene TRBJ1-1; D possibly corresponds to TRBD1 (6 bases). Trimming cost V 4 bases and J 4 bases, with 19 bases left between them. From germline, CDR1 is LGHNA and CDR2 YSLEER. The CDR3 is 16 amino acids. The CDR3 DNA reads TGCGCCAGCAGCCGGACGCTATACCAGGGGTCCACTGAAGCTTTCTAT. Translated, it gives CASSRTLYQGSTEAFY.

The chain employs TRBV28 and TRBJ2-1; D remains unclear. V lost 2 bases, J lost 5 bases, and 10 bases lay in between. The CDR3 spans 14 residues. Germline CDR1 is MDHEN and CDR2 is SYDVKM. In nucleotides, the CDR3 is TGTGCCAGCAGTTTACTGACACTACACAATGAGCAGTTCTTC. Residues: CASSLLTLHNEQFF.

V gene TRBV27 combines with J gene TRBJ2-7; TRBD1 agrees at 7 bases. The CDR3 contains 12 residues. V shed 8 bases, J shed 2 bases, and the junction held 3 bases outside the gene matches. Germline assignment: CDR1 MNHEY and CDR2 SMNVEV (reference sequence). DNA for the CDR3: TGTGCCAGCGGACAGGTAACCTACGAGCAGTACTTC. Its translation is CASGQVTYEQYF.

This clonotype was found a few times. This sequence joins TRBV7-9 and TRBJ2-7; TRBD2 matches 11 bases. This CDR3 is 20 amino acids long. V dropped 6 bases and J dropped 4; count of bases not matched to a gene: 23. Germline V CDR1 and CDR2: SEHNR, FQNEAQ (reference sequence). The CDR3 is CASSTTGKQPLTSGKYEQYF. CDR3 coding DNA: TGTGCCAGCAGTACGACCGGGAAACAACCACTGACTAGCGGGAAATACGAGCAGTACTTC.

The rearrangement joins TRBV7-6 to TRBJ2-3; 7 nucleotides agree with TRBD2. Germline CDR1 is SGHVS and CDR2 is FNYEAQ. With 5 bases clipped from V and 10 bases from J, the junction kept 15 bases outside the gene matches. The CDR3 loop spans 15 amino acids. The CDR3 loop reads CASSIGGGRSDAQYF. Here the CDR3 DNA reads TGTGCCAGCAGCATAGGTGGCGGGAGATCTGATGCGCAGTATTTT.

This clonotype was seen a few times. This rearrangement joins TRBV6-5 to TRBJ2-7, with 11 bases identical to TRBD2. The CDR3 extends over 16 amino acids. Germline CDR1 and CDR2: MNHEY and SVGAGI. With 6 bases clipped from V and 5 bases from J, the junction kept 12 bases outside the gene matches. The CDR3 is CASSVAPGTSGHEQYF. The CDR3 DNA follows: TGTGCCAGCAGCGTAGCCCCCGGGACTAGCGGCCACGAGCAGTACTTC.

This clonotype was seen more than once but under ten times. The chain has TRBV20-1 and TRBJ2-7; D may match TRBD1 or TRBD2 (6 bases each). The V and J ends lost 0 bases and 3 bases respectively, with 18 bases between them. The germline gives CDR1 DFQATT, CDR2 SNEGSKA (reference sequence). This CDR3 region has 16 residues. The CDR3: CSARDVGGAGFYEQYF. Here the CDR3 DNA reads TGCAGTGCTAGAGATGTCGGGGGCGCAGGGTTCTACGAGCAGTACTTC.